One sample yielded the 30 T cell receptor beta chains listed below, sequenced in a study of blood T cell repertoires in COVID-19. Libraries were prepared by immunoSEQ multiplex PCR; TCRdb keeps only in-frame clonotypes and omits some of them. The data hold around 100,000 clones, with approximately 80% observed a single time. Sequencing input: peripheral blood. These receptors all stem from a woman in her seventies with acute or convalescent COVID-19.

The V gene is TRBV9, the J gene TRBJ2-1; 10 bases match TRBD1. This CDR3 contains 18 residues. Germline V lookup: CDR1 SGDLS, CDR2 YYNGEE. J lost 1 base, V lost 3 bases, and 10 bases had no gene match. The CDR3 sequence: CASSGDRGGGRSYNEQFF. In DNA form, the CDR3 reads TGTGCCAGCAGCGGGGACAGGGGAGGCGGCAGGTCCTACAATGAGCAGTTCTTC.

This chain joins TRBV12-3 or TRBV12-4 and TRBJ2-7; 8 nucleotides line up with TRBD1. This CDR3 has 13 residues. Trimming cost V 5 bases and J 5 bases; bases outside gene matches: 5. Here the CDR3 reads CASSPGQADEQYF. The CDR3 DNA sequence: TGTGCCAGCAGTCCGGGACAGGCCGACGAGCAGTACTTC.

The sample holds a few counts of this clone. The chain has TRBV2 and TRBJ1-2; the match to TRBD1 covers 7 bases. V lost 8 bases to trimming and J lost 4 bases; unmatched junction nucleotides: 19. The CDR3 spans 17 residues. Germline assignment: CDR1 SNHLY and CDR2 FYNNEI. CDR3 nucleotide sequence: TGTGCCAGCTTTTCCGGGACAGTTCTAAGGAACTCCTATGGCTACACCTTC. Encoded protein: CASFSGTVLRNSYGYTF.

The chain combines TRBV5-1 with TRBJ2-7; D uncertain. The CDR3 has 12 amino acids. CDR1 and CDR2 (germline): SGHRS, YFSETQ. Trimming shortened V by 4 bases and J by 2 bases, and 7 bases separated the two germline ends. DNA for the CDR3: TGCGCCAGCAGCCCCGTCCCCTACGAGCAGTACTTC. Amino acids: CASSPVPYEQYF.

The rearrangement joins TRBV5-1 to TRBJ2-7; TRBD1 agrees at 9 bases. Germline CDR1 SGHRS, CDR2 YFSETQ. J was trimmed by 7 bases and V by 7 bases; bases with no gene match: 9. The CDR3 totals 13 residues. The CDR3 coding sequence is TGCGCCAGCGGGCCGGGGACAGGGTTTGAGCAGTACGTC. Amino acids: CASGPGTGFEQYV.

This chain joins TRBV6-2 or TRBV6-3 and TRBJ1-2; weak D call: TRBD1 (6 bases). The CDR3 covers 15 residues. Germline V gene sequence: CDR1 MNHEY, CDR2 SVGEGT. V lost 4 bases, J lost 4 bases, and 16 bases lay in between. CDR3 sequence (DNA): TGTGCCAGCAGTTCGGCGTCAACAGGGCCCTATGGCTACACCTTC. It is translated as CASSSASTGPYGYTF.

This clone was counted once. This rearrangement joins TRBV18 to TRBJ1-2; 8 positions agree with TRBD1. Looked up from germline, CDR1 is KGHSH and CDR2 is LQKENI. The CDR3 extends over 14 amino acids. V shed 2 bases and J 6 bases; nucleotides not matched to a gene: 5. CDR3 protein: CASSPDRGFNGYTF. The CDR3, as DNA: TGTGCCAGCTCACCAGACAGGGGATTCAATGGCTACACCTTC.

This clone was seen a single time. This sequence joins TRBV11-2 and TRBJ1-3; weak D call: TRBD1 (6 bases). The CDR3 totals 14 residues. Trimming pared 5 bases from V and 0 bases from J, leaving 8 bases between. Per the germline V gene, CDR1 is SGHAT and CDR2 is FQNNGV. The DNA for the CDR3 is TGTGCCAGCAGCCCGGACAGCTCTGGAAACACCATATATTTT. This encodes CASSPDSSGNTIYF.

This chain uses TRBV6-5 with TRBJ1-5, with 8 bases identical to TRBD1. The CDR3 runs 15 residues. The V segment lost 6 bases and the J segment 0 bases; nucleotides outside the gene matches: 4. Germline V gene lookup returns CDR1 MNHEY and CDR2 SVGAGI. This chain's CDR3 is CASRDREISNQPQHF. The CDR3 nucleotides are TGTGCCAGCAGGGACAGGGAGATTAGCAATCAGCCCCAGCATTTT.

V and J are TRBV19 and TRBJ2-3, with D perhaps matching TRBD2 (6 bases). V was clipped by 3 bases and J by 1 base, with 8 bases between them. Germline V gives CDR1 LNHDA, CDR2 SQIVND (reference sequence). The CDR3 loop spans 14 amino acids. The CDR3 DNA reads TGTGCCAGTAGTATTGGCGGGGGCACAGATACGCAGTATTTT. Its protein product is CASSIGGGTDTQYF.

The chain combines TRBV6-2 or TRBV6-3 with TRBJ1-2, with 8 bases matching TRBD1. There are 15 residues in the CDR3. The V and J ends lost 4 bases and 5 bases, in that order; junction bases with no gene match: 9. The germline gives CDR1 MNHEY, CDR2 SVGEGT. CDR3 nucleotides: TGTGCCAGCAGTTTCGGCGGACAGGGAAAGTATGGCTACACCTTC. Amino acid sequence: CASSFGGQGKYGYTF.

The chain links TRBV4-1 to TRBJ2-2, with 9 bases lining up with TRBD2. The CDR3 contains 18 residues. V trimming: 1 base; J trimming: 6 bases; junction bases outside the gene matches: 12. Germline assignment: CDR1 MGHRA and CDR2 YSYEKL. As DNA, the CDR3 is TGCGCCAGCAGCCAAGTGGTTGTAGGACTAGCGATACCCGGGGAGCTGTTTTTT. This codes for CASSQVVVGLAIPGELFF.

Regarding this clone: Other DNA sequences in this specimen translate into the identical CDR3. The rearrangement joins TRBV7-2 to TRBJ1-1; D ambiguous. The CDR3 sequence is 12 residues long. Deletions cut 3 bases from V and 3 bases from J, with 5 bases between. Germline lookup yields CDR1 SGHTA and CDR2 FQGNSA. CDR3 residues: CASSFSYTEAFF. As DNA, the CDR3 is TGTGCCAGCAGCTTCAGTTACACTGAAGCTTTCTTT.

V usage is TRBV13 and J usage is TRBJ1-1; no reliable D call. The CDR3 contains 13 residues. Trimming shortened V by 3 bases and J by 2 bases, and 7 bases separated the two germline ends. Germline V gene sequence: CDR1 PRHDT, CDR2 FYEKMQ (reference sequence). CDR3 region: CASSFILNTEAFF. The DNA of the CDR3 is TGTGCCAGCAGCTTTATTCTAAACACTGAAGCTTTCTTT. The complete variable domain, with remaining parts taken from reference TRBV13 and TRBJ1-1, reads AAGVIQSPRHLIKEKRETATLKCYPIPRHDTVYWYQQGPGQDPQFLISFYEKMQSDKGSIPDRFSAQQFSDYHSELNMSSLELGDSALYFCASSFILNTEAFFGQGTRLTVV.

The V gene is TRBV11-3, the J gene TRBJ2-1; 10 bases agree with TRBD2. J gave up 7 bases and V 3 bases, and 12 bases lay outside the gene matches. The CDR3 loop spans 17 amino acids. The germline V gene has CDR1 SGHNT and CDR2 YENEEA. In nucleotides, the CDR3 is TGTGCCAGCAGCTTCTTCGGGCAAGCGGGGGGGCTGAATGAGCAGTTCTTC. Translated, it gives CASSFFGQAGGLNEQFF.

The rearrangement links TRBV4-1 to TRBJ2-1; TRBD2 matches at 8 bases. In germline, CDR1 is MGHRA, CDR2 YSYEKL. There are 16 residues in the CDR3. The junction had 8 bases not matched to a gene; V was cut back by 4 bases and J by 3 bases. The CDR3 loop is CASSPPAGASYNEQFF. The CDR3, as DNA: TGCGCCAGCAGCCCCCCAGCGGGGGCCAGCTACAATGAGCAGTTCTTC.

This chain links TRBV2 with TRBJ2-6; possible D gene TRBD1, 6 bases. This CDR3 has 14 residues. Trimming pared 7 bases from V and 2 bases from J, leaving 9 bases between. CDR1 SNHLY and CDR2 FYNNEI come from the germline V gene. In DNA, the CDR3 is TGTGCCAGCAATGGGGGCCCTGGGGCCAACGTCCTGACTTTC. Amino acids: CASNGGPGANVLTF.

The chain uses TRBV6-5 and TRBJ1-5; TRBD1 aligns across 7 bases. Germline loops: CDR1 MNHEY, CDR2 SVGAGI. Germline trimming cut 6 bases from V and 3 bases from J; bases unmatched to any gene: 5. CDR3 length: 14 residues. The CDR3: CASRTGPSNQPQHF. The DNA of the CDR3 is TGTGCCAGCAGGACAGGGCCTTCCAATCAGCCCCAGCATTTT.

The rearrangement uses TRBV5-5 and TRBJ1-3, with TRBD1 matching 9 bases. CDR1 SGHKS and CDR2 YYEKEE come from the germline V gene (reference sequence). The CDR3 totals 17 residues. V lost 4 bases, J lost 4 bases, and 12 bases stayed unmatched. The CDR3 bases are TGTGCCAGCAGCATCAACGAACAGGGGGCGCGAGGAAACACCATATATTTT. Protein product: CASSINEQGARGNTIYF.

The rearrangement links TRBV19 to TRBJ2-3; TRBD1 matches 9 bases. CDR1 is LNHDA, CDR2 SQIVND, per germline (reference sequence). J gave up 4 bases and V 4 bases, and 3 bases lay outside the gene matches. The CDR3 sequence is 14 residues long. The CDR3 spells CASSRDRAADTQYF. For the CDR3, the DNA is TGTGCCAGTAGTAGGGACAGGGCAGCAGATACGCAGTATTTT.

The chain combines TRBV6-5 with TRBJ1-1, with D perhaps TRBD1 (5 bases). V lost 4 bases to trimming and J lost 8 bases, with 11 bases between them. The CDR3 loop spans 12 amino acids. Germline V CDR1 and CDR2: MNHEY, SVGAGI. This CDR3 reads CASSSPGGEAFF. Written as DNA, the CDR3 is TGTGCCAGCAGTTCCCCGGGGGGGGAAGCTTTCTTT.

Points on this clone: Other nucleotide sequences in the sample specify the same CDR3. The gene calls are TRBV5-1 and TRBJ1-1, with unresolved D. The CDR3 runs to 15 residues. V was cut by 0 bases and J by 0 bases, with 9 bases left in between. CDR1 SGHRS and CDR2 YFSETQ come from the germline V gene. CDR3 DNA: TGCGCCAGCAGCTTGGTTGGGAGCCTGAACACTGAAGCTTTCTTT. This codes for CASSLVGSLNTEAFF. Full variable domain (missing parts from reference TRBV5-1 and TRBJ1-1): KAGVTQTPRYLIKTRGQQVTLSCSPISGHRSVSWYQQTPGQGLQFLFEYFSETQRNKGNFPGRFSGRQFSNSRSEMNVSTLELGDSALYLCASSLVGSLNTEAFFGQGTRLTVV.

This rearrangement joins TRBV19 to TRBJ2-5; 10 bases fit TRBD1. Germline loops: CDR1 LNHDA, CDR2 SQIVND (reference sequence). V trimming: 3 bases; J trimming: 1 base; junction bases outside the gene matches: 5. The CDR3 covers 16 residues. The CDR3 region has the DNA TGTGCCAGTAGTATCGGACAGGGGGGAATCCAAGAGACCCAGTACTTC. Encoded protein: CASSIGQGGIQETQYF.

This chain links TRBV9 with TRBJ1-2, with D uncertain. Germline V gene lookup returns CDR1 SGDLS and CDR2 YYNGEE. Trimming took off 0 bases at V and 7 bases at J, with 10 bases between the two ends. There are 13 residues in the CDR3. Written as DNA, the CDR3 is TGTGCCAGCAGCGTAGTGGGAGAAATTGGCTACACCTTC. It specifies CASSVVGEIGYTF. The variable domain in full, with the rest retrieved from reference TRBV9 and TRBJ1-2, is DSGVTQTPKHLITATGQRVTLRCSPRSGDLSVYWYQQSLDQGLQFLIQYYNGEERAKGNILERFSAQQFPDLHSELNLSSLELGDSALYFCASSVVGEIGYTFGSGTRLTVV.

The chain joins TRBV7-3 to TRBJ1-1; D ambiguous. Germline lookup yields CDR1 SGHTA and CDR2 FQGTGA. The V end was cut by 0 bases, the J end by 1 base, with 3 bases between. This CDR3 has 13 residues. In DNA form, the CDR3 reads TGTGCCAGCAGCTTAACCGGGAACACTGAAGCTTTCTTT. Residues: CASSLTGNTEAFF.

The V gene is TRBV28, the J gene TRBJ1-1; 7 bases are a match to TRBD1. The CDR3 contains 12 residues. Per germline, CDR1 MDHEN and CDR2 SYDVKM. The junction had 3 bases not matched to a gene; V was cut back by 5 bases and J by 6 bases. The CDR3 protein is CASSRQGAEAFF. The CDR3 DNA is TGTGCCAGCAGTAGACAGGGCGCTGAAGCTTTCTTT.

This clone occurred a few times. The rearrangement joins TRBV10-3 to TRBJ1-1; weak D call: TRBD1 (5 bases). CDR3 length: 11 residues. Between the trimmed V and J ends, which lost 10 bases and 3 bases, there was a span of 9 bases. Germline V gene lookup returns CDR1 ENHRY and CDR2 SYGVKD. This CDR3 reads CATSGYTEAFF. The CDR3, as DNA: TGTGCCACTTCAGGGTACACTGAAGCTTTCTTT.

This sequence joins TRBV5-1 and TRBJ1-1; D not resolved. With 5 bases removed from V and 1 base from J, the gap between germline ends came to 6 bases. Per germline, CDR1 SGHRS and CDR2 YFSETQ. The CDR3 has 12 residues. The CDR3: CASRQPNTEAFF. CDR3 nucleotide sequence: TGCGCCAGCAGACAGCCGAACACTGAAGCTTTCTTT.

The chain's CDR3 is CATSEGARGYTF. The CDR3 nucleotides read TGTGCCACCTCCGAGGGGGCTAGGGGCTACACCTTC. This chain uses TRBV27 with TRBJ1-2, with 7 positions matching TRBD1. In germline, CDR1 is MNHEY, CDR2 SMNVEV (reference sequence). Trimming cost V 10 bases and J 8 bases; bases outside gene matches: 10. The CDR3 spans 12 residues.

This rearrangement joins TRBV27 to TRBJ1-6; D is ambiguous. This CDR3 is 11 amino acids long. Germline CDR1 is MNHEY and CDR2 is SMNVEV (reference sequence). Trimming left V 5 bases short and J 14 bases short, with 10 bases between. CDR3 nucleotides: TGTGCCAGCAGTCAACTGGGCACCCTCCACTTT. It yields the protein CASSQLGTLHF.